This TCR beta chain was documented in a study of blood T cells in healthy people across ages. Sample-barcoded 5' priming and a J-beta primer mix drove a second PCR of roughly 6 to 12 cycles. There were at least 2.5 million CDR3-containing paired-end reads obtained from each sample. TCRdb reprocessed the 5' RACE reads with MiXCR, giving one entry per CDR3 protein. The repertoire consists of fewer than 900,000 distinct CDR3 sequences, with 35% to 40% occurring once and the leading ten covering 10% to 15%. Each of the donors had around 9 milliliters of peripheral blood drawn into EDTA-treated Vacutainer tubes. In the case of this clonotype: Germline is not matched at one junction end, which may reflect a read error.

This CDR3 is built from 14 residues. Germline values: CDR1 KGHSH, CDR2 LQKENI. Sequencing was done on a sample of blood. The gene calls are TRBV18 and TRBJ2-3; perhaps D is TRBD1 or TRBD2 (5 bases each). This clonotype originated in a man between 18 and 29 years old in good health. This chain's CDR3 is CASPPGTPSDTQYF. CDR3 nucleotide sequence: TGTGCCAGCCCACCAGGGACCCCGAGTGATACGCAGTATTTT.